A selection of T cell receptor beta chains follows, all from one sample in a study of cytomegalovirus exposure and HLA in healthy donors. Only in-frame clones appear in the TCRdb table, and some are missing; sequencing was by immunoSEQ multiplex PCR. This table holds about 140,000 clones, more than 70% found once. Sample: PBMCs. The origin of the receptors is a man aged 40-50 years in good health and CMV-seronegative. Both conserved end residues are part of each CDR3. D genes are given only for firm matches. Clone size appears in some rows only: once, few, many, or a class for an expanded clone.

>NA|TRBJ2-4|TRBD1|TRBV23-1
TGCGCCAGCAGGGGACAGCCCAAAAACATTCAGTACTTC
CASRGQPKNIQYF
>NA|TRBJ2-1|NA|TRBV2
TGTGCCAGCAGCCGGGAAACCTACAATGAGCAGTTCTTC
CASSRETYNEQFF
>NA|TRBJ1-2|TRBD1|TRBV25-1
TGTGCCAGCTACGGGACAGGCAGCTACACCTTC
CASYGTGSYTF
>NA|TRBJ1-1|TRBD1|TRBV5-8
TGTGCCAGCAGCTTGGGTTGGACAGGGGAACTCATGAACACTGAAGCTTTCTTT
CASSLGWTGELMNTEAFF
>NA|TRBJ2-1|TRBD2|TRBV9
TGTGCCAGCAGCGTACCGGGACTAGCGGGGGGGGTCCAGTTCTTC
CASSVPGLAGGVQFF
>once|TRBJ2-3|TRBD2|TRBV4-2
TGTGCCAGCAGCCCCTCCCTGGGGCGGGGGGCCAGCACAGATACGCAGTATTTT
CASSPSLGRGASTDTQYF
>NA|TRBJ2-7|TRBD2|TRBV29-1
TGCAGCGTTCCTCTCCCCGGGAGGTCGGACCCGAGCTCCTACGAGCAGTACTTC
CSVPLPGRSDPSSYEQYF
>NA|TRBJ2-7|NA|TRBV9
TGTTTCAAGCAGAAGGCGGCATACGAGCAGTACTTC
CFKQKAAYEQYF
>few|TRBJ1-1|NA|TRBV5-1
TGCGCCAGCAGCTCCCTCCTTGGCAACACTGAAGCTTTCTTT
CASSSLLGNTEAFF
>NA|TRBJ1-2|NA|TRBV5-6
TGTGCCAGCAGCTATGGGGGCTCTAACTATGGCTACACCTTC
CASSYGGSNYGYTF
>few|TRBJ1-1|NA|TRBV4-1
TGCGCCAGCAGCCAAGTGCAGGGATACCCTGAAGCTTTCTTT
CASSQVQGYPEAFF
>NA|TRBJ2-7|TRBD1|TRBV5-6
TGTGCCAGCAGCTGGGGGGGACAGGGAGCCTTCTACGAGCAGTACTTC
CASSWGGQGAFYEQYF
>NA|TRBJ1-4|NA|TRBV6-1
TGTGCCAGCAGTGATCAAGGGTTAGGGGCGGGGGAACTGTTTTTT
CASSDQGLGAGELFF
>NA|TRBJ1-4|NA|TRBV7-9
TGTGCCACCGGGGGGGAGCTAACTAATGAAAAACTGTTTTTT
CATGGELTNEKLFF
>few|TRBJ1-6|TRBD1|TRBV5-1
TGCGCCAGCAGCCTGGGACAGGGGAATTCACCCCTCCACTTT
CASSLGQGNSPLHF
>NA|TRBJ2-7|TRBD2|TRBV9
TGTGCCAGCAGCCACGGGGGAGGGAGGAACGAGCAGTACTTC
CASSHGGGRNEQYF
>NA|TRBJ1-1|TRBD1|TRBV7-9
TGTGCCAGCAGCCCACAGACAGGGGGAACTGAAGCTTTCTTT
CASSPQTGGTEAFF